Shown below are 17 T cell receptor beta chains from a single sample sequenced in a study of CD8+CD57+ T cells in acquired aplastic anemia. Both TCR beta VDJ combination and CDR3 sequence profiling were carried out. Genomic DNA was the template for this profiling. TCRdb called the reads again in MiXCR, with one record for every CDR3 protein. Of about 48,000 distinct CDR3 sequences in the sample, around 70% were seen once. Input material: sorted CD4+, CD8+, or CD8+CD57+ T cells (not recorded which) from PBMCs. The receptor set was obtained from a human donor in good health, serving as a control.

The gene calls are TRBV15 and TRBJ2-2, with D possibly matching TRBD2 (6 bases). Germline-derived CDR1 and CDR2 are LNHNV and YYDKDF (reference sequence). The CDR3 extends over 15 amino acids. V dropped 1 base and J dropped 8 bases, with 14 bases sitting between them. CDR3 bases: TGTGCCACCAGCAGAGCCATAATAAGCGGGGGGGAGCTGTTTTTT. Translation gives CATSRAIISGGELFF.

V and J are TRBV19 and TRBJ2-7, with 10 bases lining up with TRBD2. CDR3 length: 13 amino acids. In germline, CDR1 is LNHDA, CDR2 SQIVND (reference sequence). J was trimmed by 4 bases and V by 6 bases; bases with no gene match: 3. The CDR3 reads CASSASGGYEQYF. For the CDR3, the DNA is TGTGCCAGTAGCGCTAGCGGGGGATACGAGCAGTACTTC.

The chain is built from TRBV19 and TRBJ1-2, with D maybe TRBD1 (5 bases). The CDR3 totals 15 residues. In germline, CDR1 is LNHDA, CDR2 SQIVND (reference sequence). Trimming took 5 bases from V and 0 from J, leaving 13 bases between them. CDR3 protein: CASSGSGKANYGYTF. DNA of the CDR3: TGTGCCAGTAGTGGCTCAGGGAAAGCTAACTATGGCTACACCTTC.

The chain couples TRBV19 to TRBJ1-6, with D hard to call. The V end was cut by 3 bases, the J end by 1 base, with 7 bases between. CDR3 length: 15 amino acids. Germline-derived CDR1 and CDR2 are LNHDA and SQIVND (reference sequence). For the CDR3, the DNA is TGTGCCAGTAGTATTGGCGGATCCTATAATTCACCCCTCCACTTT. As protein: CASSIGGSYNSPLHF.

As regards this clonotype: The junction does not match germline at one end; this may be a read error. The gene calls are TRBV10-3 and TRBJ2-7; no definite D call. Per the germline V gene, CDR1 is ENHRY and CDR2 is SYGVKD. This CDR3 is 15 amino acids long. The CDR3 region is CASSYSRYGSYEQYF. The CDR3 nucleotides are TGTGCCAGCAGTTACTCGCGGTACGGATCCTACGAGCAGTACTTC.

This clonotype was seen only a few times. The CDR3 coding sequence is TGTGCCAGCAGCTTTGCGGGACAGTTCTACGAGCAGTACTTC. Its translation is CASSFAGQFYEQYF. The chain links TRBV7-2 to TRBJ2-7; a possible D gene is TRBD1 (7 bases). This CDR3 region has 14 residues. V lost 3 bases and J 3 bases, leaving 12 bases between the germline ends. Germline CDR1 and CDR2: SGHTA and FQGNSA.

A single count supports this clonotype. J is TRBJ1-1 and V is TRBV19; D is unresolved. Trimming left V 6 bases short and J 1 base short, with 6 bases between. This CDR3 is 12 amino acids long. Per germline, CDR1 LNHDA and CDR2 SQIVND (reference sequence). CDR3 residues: CASRRQNTEAFF. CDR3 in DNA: TGTGCCAGTAGGAGACAGAACACTGAAGCTTTCTTT. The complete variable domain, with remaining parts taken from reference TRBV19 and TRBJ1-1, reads DGGITQSPKYLFRKEGQNVTLSCEQNLNHDAMYWYRQDPGQGLRLIYYSQIVNDFQKGDIAEGYSVSREKKESFPLTVTSAQKNPTAFYLCASRRQNTEAFFGQGTRLTVV.

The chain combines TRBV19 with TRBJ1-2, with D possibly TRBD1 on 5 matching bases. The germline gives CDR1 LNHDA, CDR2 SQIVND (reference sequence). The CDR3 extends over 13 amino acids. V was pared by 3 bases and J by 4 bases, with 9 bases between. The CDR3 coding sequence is TGTGCCAGTAGTATGCAGACAGCCTATGGCTACACCTTC. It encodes CASSMQTAYGYTF.

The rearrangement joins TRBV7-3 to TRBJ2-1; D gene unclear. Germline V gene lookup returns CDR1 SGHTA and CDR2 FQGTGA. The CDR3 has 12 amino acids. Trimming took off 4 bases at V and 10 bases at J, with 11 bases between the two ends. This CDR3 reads CASSSSMGEQFF. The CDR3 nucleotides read TGTGCCAGCAGCTCATCCATGGGGGAGCAGTTCTTC.

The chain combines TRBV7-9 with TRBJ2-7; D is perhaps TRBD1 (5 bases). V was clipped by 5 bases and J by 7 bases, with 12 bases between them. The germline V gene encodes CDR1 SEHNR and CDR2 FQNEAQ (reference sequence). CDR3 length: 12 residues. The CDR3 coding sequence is TGTGCCAGCAGCCAACCAACAGGAGAGCAGTACTTC. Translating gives CASSQPTGEQYF.

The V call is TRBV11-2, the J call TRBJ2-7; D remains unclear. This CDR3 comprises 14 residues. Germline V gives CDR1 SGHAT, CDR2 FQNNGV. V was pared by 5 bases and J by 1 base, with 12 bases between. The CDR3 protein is CASSIWVGSYEQYF. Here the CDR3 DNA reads TGTGCCAGCAGCATCTGGGTGGGATCCTACGAGCAGTACTTC.

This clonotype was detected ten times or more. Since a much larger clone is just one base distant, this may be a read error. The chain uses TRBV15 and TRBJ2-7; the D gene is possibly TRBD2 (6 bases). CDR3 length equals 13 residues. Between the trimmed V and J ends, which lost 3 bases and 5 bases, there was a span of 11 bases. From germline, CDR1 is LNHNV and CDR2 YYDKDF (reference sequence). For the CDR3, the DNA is TGTGCCACCAGCAGTAACGGGGGACACGAGCAGTACTTC. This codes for CATSSNGGHEQYF.

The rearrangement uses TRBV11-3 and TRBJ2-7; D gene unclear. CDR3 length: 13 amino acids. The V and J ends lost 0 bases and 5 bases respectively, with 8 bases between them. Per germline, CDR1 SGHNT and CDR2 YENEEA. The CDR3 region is CASSLDGYNEQYF. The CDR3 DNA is TGTGCCAGCAGCTTAGACGGATACAACGAGCAGTACTTC.

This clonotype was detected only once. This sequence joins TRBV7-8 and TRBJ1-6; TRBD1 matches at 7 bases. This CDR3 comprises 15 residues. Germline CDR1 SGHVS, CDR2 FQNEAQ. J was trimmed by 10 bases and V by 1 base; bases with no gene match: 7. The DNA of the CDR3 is TGTGCCAGCAGCTTAGGAGACAGGGACGGGTCACCCCTCCACTTT. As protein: CASSLGDRDGSPLHF.

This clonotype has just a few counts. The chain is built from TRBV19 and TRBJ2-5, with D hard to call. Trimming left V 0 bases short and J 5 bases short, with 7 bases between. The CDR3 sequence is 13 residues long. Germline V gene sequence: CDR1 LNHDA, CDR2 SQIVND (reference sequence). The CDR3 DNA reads TGTGCCAGTAGTATAGATCTCTGGGAGACCCAGTACTTC. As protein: CASSIDLWETQYF. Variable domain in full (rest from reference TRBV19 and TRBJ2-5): DGGITQSPKYLFRKEGQNVTLSCEQNLNHDAMYWYRQDPGQGLRLIYYSQIVNDFQKGDIAEGYSVSREKKESFPLTVTSAQKNPTAFYLCASSIDLWETQYFGPGTRLLVL.

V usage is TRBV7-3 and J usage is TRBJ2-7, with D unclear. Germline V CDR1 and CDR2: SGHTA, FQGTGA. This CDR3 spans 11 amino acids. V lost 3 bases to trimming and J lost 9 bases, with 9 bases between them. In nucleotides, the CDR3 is TGTGCCAGCAGCTTCGATACAAGGCAGTACTTC. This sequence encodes CASSFDTRQYF.

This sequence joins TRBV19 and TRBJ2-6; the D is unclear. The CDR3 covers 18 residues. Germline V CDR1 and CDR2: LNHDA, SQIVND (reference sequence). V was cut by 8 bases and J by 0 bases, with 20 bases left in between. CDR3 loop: CASSPRLGLSSGANVLTF. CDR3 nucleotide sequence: TGTGCCAGTTCACCGCGCCTCGGCTTGAGCTCTGGGGCCAACGTCCTGACTTTC. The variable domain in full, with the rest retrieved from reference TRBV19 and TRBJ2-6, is DGGITQSPKYLFRKEGQNVTLSCEQNLNHDAMYWYRQDPGQGLRLIYYSQIVNDFQKGDIAEGYSVSREKKESFPLTVTSAQKNPTAFYLCASSPRLGLSSGANVLTFGAGSRLTVL.